This T cell receptor beta chain was observed in a study of T cell clonotyping in hematopoietic cell transplantation. Time point: recipient sample about 28 days before transplant, after cytoreduction. The ends were cut back, 1 base at V and 2 bases at J, with 13 bases in the middle. The CDR3 is made up of 16 amino acids. Per the germline V gene, CDR1 is ENHRY and CDR2 is SYGVKD. Clones were sequenced by immunoSEQ multiplex PCR, and TCRdb holds only the in-frame ones, with some missing. Of under 30,000 clones in the sample, around three quarters are singletons; the top ten hold around 7%. The chain recombines TRBV10-3 with TRBJ2-3; TRBD2 might be the D (6 bases). The receptor was isolated from a woman aged 25 to 45 with chronic myeloid leukemia. Some clones in this sample may be carry-over from other donors' samples. Source: peripheral blood mononuclear cells, taken before stem cell transplant. CDR3 protein: CAISELTSSSTDTQYF. DNA of the CDR3: TGTGCCATCAGTGAGTTGACTAGTTCCTCCACAGATACGCAGTATTTT.